This T cell receptor beta chain was captured by sequencing in a study of cytomegalovirus exposure and HLA in healthy donors. As for the study in general: About 85 million unique TCRs from HLA-typed donors were held in an early release of data. Membership in the Caucasian-associated ancestry cluster was found for about four fifths of roughly 400 genotyped donors.

CDR3 length equals 13 residues. V lost 2 bases, J lost 10 bases, and 14 bases lay in between. The germline gives CDR1 SGHTA, CDR2 FQGNSA. Study-level findings and limits: Near-uniform donor sequencing depth was presumed by presence/absence analyses. According to an earlier analysis, most TCR beta V segments yielded productive rearrangements about 90% or about 30% of the time.

Concerning this clone: Its antigen is as yet unknown.

The PCR ran on 60 Vbeta and 13 Jbeta primers. The method was immunoSEQ multiplex PCR; TCRdb's version includes in-frame clones alone and lacks a portion of them. The sample includes around 210,000 clones, about 77% of them seen just once. This TCR was sampled from a boy aged 5-17 years in good health and CMV-seronegative. The material sequenced was PBMCs. The chain is built from TRBV7-2 and TRBJ1-2; D is possibly TRBD1 (5 bases). The CDR3 here is CASSLNPGLAYTF. The DNA of the CDR3 is TGTGCCAGCAGCTTAAACCCGGGACTGGCCTACACCTTC.